This TCR beta chain emerged from a study of cytomegalovirus exposure and HLA in healthy donors. Study-level results: Being indistinguishable, some V segments were excluded, TRBV6-2 and TRBV6-3 among them. In a later analysis, at a false discovery rate of 0.05, roughly 16,000 TCR beta sequences matched HLA alleles. In vitro confirmation showed three CMV-associated chains to be CMV antigen specific. The study put 150 or so TCR beta chains on its list as cytomegalovirus-associated.

A word on this clone: Its target is not known.

The PCR made use of 60 Vbeta and 13 Jbeta primers. Libraries were prepared by immunoSEQ multiplex PCR; TCRdb keeps only in-frame clonotypes and omits some of them. The profile shows some 130,000 clones, around four fifths of them singletons. This CDR3 comprises 16 residues. Germline CDR1 and CDR2: SEHNR and FQNEAQ (reference sequence). Deletions cut 4 bases from V and 4 bases from J, with 17 bases between. The receptor comes from a boy aged 10-17 years in good health and CMV-seronegative. The rearrangement links TRBV7-9 to TRBJ2-1; TRBD1 is a possible D gene (6 bases). Sequencing used PBMCs. CDR3 protein: CASSYTGRPLYNEQFF. CDR3 bases: TGTGCCAGCAGCTATACAGGGCGCCCCCTTTACAATGAGCAGTTCTTC.